This TCR beta chain was sequenced in a study of monozygotic twins with inflammatory bowel disease. Study-level findings and limits: Repertoire similarity matched across concordant and discordant twins, perhaps owing to limited power.

TCRdb reprocessed the 5' RACE reads; each CDR3 protein has one entry and no DNA is given. The sample features under 130,000 distinct CDR3 sequences, with roughly 1.8% in its top ten. The CDR3 has 16 residues. Germline-derived CDR1 and CDR2 are SGHTA and FQGNSA. In the case of this clonotype: Its antigen is unknown.

The sample consisted of blood. The origin of this receptor is a human donor with ulcerative colitis or Crohn's disease, or a healthy co-twin of an affected twin (not recorded which). The chain carries TRBV7-2 and TRBJ2-3; there is no DNA to check the TCRdb D call of TRBD2. The CDR3 sequence is CASSLELLAIADTQYF.